This is a list of T cell receptor beta chains from one sample in a study of cytomegalovirus exposure and HLA in healthy donors. The repertoire was sequenced with immunoSEQ multiplex PCR; TCRdb's copy has only in-frame clones and lacks some. In the table there are around 150,000 clones, 80% to 90% of which are singletons. Sequencing input: PBMCs. These receptors were taken from a woman between 40 and 50 years old in good health and CMV-seropositive. CDR3s include the opening cysteine and the closing phenylalanine or tryptophan. D genes are given only for firm matches. Clone size appears in some rows only: once, few, many, or a class for an expanded clone.

clone_size d_call j_call v_call cdr3_aa cdr3_nt
. TRBD2 TRBJ2-4 TRBV27 CASTLTSGSANIQYF TGTGCCAGCACCTTGACTAGCGGGAGTGCAAACATTCAGTACTTC
. . TRBJ1-1 TRBV11-2 CASSLGHRATEAFF TGTGCCAGCAGCTTAGGCCACAGAGCCACTGAAGCTTTCTTT
. . TRBJ1-4 TRBV28 CASRVGGGREKLFF TGTGCCAGCAGAGTGGGGGGGGGTCGGGAAAAACTGTTTTTT
. . TRBJ1-1 TRBV28 CASSLLGATEAFF TGTGCCAGCAGTTTATTGGGGGCCACTGAAGCTTTCTTT
. TRBD1 TRBJ2-7 TRBV5-1 CASSNPGTGTYEQYF TGCGCCAGCAGCAACCCCGGGACAGGGACCTACGAGCAGTACTTC
. . TRBJ2-7 TRBV6-1 CAMGQGRHEQYF TGTGCCATGGGGCAGGGGAGACACGAGCAGTACTTC
. TRBD1 TRBJ2-5 TRBV12-5 CASAWTGQETQYF TGTGCTAGTGCCTGGACAGGGCAGGAGACCCAGTACTTC
medium-sized TRBD1 TRBJ1-1 TRBV6-5 CASRGQAEGTEAFF TGTGCCAGCAGGGGACAGGCAGAGGGCACTGAAGCTTTCTTT
. . TRBJ2-7 TRBV2 CASSRSGLSEQYF TGTGCCAGCAGTCGGTCTGGACTCTCCGAGCAGTACTTC
. TRBD1 TRBJ1-3 TRBV4-2 CASSQEGQGTGNTIYF TGTGCCAGCAGCCAAGAGGGACAGGGAACTGGAAACACCATATATTTT
. . TRBJ2-1 TRBV11-3 CASSLDPGDNEQFF TGTGCCAGCAGCTTAGACCCGGGGGACAATGAGCAGTTCTTC
. TRBD1 TRBJ1-1 TRBV18 CASSPGQTEAFF TGTGCCAGCTCACCGGGACAGACTGAAGCTTTCTTT
. . TRBJ2-7 TRBV28 CASSFRGEQYF TGTGCCAGCAGTTTCAGGGGCGAGCAGTACTTC
. TRBD1 TRBJ1-1 TRBV7-9 CASSPGQAPTEAFF TGTGCCAGCAGCCCGGGACAGGCCCCCACTGAAGCTTTCTTT
few . TRBJ1-4 TRBV7-9 CASSQGSINEKLFF TGTGCCAGCAGCCAGGGGTCAATAAATGAAAAACTGTTTTTT
. . TRBJ1-5 TRBV7-9 CASSLGSGIDQPQHF TGTGCCAGCAGCTTAGGGTCAGGTATTGATCAGCCCCAGCATTTT
. TRBD1 TRBJ1-4 TRBV29-1 CSVRDSRGEKLFF TGCAGCGTTAGGGACAGCCGTGGGGAAAAACTGTTTTTT
. . TRBJ2-5 TRBV7-6 CASSLAAETQYF TGTGCCAGCAGCTTAGCGGCAGAGACCCAGTACTTC
once . TRBJ2-2 TRBV7-9 CASSPPTSPRRESGELFF TGTGCCAGCAGCCCACCCACTAGCCCCCGGCGCGAGAGCGGGGAGCTGTTTTTT
. . TRBJ2-3 TRBV9 CASSLSSVTDTQYF TGTGCCAGCAGCTTGTCTAGCGTAACAGATACGCAGTATTTT
few TRBD1 TRBJ1-4 TRBV19 CASSIDRSHRQGTTYEKLFF TGTGCCAGTAGTATAGATCGGTCTCATCGACAGGGCACAACCTATGAAAAACTGTTTTTT
. . TRBJ2-6 TRBV29-1 CSVSSGANVLTF TGCAGCGTCTCGTCGGGGGCCAACGTCCTGACTTTC
once . TRBJ2-7 TRBV19 CASSVRDTGIYEQYF TGTGCCAGTAGTGTCCGGGACACGGGCATCTACGAGCAGTACTTC
. . TRBJ1-2 TRBV6-5 CASSYSRASTYGYTF TGTGCCAGCAGTTACTCGAGGGCCAGTACCTATGGCTACACCTTC
. TRBD1 TRBJ2-5 TRBV29-1 CSVDEGGQGEEQYF TGCAGCGTTGACGAGGGGGGACAGGGGGAAGAGCAGTACTTC
. . TRBJ1-1 TRBV7-9 CASSLREGLNTEAFF TGTGCCAGCAGCTTAAGGGAGGGTTTGAACACTGAAGCTTTCTTT
. TRBD2 TRBJ2-3 TRBV28 CASSYPGPKQGLAGRTDTQYF TGTGCCAGCAGTTACCCCGGACCCAAGCAAGGACTAGCGGGAAGGACAGATACGCAGTATTTT
. TRBD1 TRBJ1-1 TRBV5-1 CASSLARGLGTEAFF TGCGCCAGCAGCTTGGCCAGGGGGTTGGGGACTGAAGCTTTCTTT
. TRBD2 TRBJ2-3 TRBV5-4 CASTNTGGSVLGDTQYF TGTGCCAGCACTAACACGGGGGGGAGCGTTTTGGGAGATACGCAGTATTTT
. . TRBJ2-2 TRBV7-3 CASSLNGGGSTGELFF TGTGCCAGCAGCTTAAATGGGGGCGGGAGCACCGGGGAGCTGTTTTTT
few TRBD1 TRBJ1-2 TRBV5-6 CASTMTGNYGYTF TGTGCCAGCACGATGACAGGGAACTATGGCTACACCTTC
. . TRBJ1-1 TRBV19 CASSIAEGRGSEAFF TGTGCCAGTAGTATAGCGGAGGGAAGGGGATCTGAAGCTTTCTTT
. TRBD1 TRBJ2-7 TRBV30 CAWSGAGGREQYF TGTGCCTGGAGTGGTGCAGGGGGTCGCGAGCAGTACTTC
. TRBD2 TRBJ2-5 TRBV2 CASSYQGPGTSGRWRETQYF TGTGCCAGCAGCTATCAAGGACCCGGGACTAGCGGGAGATGGCGGGAGACCCAGTACTTC
once TRBD1 TRBJ1-2 TRBV7-3 CASSLMSRQGAGYTF TGTGCCAGCAGCTTAATGAGCCGACAGGGGGCTGGCTACACCTTC
. TRBD1 TRBJ2-7 TRBV7-2 CASSLDGQGPYEQYF TGTGCCAGCAGCTTAGATGGACAGGGCCCCTACGAGCAGTACTTC
. TRBD2 TRBJ2-5 TRBV2 CASSIRTSGVVTQYF TGTGCCAGCAGCATCCGGACTAGCGGGGTAGTGACCCAGTACTTC
. . TRBJ2-3 TRBV19 CASSILATKGDTQYF TGTGCCAGTAGTATTCTAGCGACAAAGGGAGATACGCAGTATTTT
. TRBD2 TRBJ2-1 TRBV28 CASSPGTSGLYNEQFF TGTGCCAGCAGCCCAGGGACTAGCGGTCTCTACAATGAGCAGTTCTTC
few . TRBJ2-7 TRBV5-4 CASSSNYEEQYF TGTGCCAGCAGCTCGAATTACGAGGAGCAGTACTTC